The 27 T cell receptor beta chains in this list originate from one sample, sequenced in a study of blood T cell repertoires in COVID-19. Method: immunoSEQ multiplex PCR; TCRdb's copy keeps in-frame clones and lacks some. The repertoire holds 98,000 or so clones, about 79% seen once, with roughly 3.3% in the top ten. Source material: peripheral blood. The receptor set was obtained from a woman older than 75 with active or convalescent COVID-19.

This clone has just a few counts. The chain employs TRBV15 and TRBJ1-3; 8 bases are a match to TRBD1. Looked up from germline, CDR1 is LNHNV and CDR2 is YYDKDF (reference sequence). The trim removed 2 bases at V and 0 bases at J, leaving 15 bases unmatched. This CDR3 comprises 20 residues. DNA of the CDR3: TGTGCCACCAGCAGATTACCTGACTCACAGGGGGTGTACTCTGGAAACACCATATATTTT. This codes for CATSRLPDSQGVYSGNTIYF.

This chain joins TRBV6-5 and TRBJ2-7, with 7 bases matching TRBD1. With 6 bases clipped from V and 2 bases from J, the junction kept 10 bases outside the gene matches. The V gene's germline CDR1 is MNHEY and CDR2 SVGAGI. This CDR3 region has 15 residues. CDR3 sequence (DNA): TGTGCCAGCAGCAACAACAGGGGATGGGCCTACGAGCAGTACTTC. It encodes CASSNNRGWAYEQYF.

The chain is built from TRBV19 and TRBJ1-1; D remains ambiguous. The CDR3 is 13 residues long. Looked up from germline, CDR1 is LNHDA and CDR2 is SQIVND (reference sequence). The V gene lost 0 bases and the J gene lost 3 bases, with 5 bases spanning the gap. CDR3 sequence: CASSIDLHTEAFF. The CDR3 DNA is TGTGCCAGTAGTATAGATCTTCACACTGAAGCTTTCTTT.

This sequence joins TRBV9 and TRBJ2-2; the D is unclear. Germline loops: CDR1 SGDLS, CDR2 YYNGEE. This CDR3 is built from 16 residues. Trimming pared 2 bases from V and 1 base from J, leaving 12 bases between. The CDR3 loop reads CASSVSMALNTGELFF. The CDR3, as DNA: TGTGCCAGCAGCGTCTCGATGGCCTTGAACACCGGGGAGCTGTTTTTT.

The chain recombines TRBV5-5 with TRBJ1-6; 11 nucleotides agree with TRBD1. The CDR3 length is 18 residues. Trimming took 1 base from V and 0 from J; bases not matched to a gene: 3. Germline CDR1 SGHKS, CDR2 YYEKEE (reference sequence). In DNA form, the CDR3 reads TGTGCCAGCAGCTTGCATGGGACAGGGGGCTCCTATAATTCACCCCTCCACTTT. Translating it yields CASSLHGTGGSYNSPLHF.

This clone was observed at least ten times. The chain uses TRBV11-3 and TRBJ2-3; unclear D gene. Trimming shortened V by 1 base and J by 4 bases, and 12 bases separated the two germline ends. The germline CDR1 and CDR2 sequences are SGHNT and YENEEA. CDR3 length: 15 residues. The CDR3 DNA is TGTGCCAGCAGCTTAGGATCGAGTGTGGCAGATACGCAGTATTTT. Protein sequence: CASSLGSSVADTQYF.

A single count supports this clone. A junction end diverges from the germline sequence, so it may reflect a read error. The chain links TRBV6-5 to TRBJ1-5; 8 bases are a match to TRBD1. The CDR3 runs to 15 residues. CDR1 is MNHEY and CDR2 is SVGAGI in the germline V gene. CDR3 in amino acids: CASSDSGGSNQPQHF. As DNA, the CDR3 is TGTGCCAGCAGTGACTCAGGGGGCAGCAATCAGCCCCAGCATTTT.

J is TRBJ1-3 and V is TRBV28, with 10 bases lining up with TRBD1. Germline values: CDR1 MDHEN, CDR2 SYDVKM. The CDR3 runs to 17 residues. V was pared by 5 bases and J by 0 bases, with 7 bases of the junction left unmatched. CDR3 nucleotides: TGTGCCAGCAGTCCCGGGACAGGGGCCCTCTCTGGAAACACCATATATTTT. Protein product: CASSPGTGALSGNTIYF.

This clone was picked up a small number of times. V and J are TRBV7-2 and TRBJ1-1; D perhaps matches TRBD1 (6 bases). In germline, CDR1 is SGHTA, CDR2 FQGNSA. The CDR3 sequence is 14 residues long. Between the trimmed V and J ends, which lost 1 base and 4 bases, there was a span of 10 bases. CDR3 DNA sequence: TGTGCCAGCAGCTTAGTAGGCAGGGGCACTGAAGCTTTCTTT. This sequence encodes CASSLVGRGTEAFF.

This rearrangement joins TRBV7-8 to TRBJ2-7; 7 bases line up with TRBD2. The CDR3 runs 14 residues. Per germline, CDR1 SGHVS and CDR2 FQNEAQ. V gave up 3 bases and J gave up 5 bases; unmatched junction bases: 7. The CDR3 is CASSFSGEGNEQYF. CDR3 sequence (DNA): TGTGCCAGCAGCTTCTCGGGGGAGGGGAACGAGCAGTACTTC.

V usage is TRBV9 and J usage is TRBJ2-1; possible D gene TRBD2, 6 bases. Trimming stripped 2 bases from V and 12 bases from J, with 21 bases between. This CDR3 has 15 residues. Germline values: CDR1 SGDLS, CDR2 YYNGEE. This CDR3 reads CASSVGGGGFAVQFF. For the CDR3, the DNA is TGTGCCAGCAGCGTTGGCGGAGGAGGGTTTGCGGTGCAGTTCTTC.

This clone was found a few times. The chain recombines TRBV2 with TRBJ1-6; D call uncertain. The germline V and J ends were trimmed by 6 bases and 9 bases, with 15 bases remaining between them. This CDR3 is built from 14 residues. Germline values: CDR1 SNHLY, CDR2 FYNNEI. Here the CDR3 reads CASSALIDGSPLHF. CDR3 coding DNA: TGTGCCAGCAGCGCACTAATAGATGGTTCACCCCTCCACTTT.

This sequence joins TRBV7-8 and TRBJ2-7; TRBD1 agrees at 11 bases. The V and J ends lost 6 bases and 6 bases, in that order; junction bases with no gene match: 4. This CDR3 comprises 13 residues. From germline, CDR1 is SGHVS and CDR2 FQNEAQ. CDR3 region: CASSWDRGSEQYF. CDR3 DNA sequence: TGTGCCAGCAGTTGGGACAGGGGGAGCGAGCAGTACTTC.

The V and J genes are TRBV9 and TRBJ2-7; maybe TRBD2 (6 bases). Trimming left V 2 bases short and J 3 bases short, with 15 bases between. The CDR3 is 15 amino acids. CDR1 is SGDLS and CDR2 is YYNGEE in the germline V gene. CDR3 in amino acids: CASSVSTSPVYEQYF. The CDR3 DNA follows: TGTGCCAGCAGCGTGTCTACTAGCCCGGTCTACGAGCAGTACTTC.

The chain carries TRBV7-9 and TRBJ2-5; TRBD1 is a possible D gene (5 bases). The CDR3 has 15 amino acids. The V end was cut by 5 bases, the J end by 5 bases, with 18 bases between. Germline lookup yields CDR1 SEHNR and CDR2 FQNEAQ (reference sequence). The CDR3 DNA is TGTGCCAGCAGCCCAAGAGAGACAGTGGGGGAGACCCAGTACTTC. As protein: CASSPRETVGETQYF.

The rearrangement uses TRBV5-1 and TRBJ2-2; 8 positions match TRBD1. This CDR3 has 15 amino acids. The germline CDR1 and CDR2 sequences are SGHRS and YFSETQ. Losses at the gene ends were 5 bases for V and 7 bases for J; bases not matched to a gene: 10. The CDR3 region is CASSRLDRAVGELFF. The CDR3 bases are TGCGCCAGCAGTCGTCTGGACAGGGCTGTCGGGGAGCTGTTTTTT.

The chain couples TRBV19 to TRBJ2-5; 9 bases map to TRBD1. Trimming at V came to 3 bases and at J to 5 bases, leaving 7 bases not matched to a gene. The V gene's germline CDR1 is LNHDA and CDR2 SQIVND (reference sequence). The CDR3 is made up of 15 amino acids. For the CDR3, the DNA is TGTGCCAGTAGTATCCTCGGGACAGGGCCCGAGACCCAGTACTTC. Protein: CASSILGTGPETQYF.

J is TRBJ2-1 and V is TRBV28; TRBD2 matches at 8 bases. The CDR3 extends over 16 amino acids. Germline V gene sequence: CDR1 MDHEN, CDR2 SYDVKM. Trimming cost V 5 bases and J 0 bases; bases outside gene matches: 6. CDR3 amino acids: CASSHLAGSSYNEQFF. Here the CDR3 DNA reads TGTGCCAGCAGTCACTTAGCGGGATCCTCCTACAATGAGCAGTTCTTC. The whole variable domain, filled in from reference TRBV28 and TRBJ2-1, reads DVKVTQSSRYLVKRTGEKVFLECVQDMDHENMFWYRQDPGLGLRLIYFSYDVKMKEKGDIPEGYSVSREKKERFSLILESASTNQTSMYLCASSHLAGSSYNEQFFGPGTRLTVL.

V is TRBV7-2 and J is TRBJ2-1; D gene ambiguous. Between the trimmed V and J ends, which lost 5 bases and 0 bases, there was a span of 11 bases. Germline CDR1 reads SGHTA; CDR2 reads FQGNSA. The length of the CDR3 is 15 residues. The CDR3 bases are TGTGCCAGCAGCACCGACTTCAGCTCCTACAATGAGCAGTTCTTC. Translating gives CASSTDFSSYNEQFF.

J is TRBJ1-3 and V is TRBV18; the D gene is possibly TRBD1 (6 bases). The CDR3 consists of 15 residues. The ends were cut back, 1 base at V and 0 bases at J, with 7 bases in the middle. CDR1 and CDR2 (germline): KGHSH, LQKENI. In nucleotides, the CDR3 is TGTGCCAGCTCACCACAGGGGGTCTCTGGAAACACCATATATTTT. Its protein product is CASSPQGVSGNTIYF.

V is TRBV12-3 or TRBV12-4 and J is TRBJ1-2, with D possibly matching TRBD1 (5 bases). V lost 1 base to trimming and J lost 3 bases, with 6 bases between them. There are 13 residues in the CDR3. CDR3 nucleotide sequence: TGTGCCAGCAGTTTAGGACAGCACTATGGCTACACCTTC. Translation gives CASSLGQHYGYTF.

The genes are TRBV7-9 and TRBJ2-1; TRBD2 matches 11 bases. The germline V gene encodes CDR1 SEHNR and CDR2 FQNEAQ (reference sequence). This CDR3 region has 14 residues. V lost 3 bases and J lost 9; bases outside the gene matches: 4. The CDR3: CASSFVLAGVEQFF. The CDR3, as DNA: TGTGCCAGCAGCTTCGTACTAGCGGGGGTTGAGCAGTTCTTC.

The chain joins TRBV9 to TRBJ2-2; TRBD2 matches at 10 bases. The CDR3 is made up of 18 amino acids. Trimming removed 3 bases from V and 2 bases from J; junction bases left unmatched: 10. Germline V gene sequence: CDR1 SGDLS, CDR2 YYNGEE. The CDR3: CASSAPQGLANNTGELFF. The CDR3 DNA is TGTGCCAGCAGCGCCCCTCAGGGACTAGCGAATAACACCGGGGAGCTGTTTTTT.

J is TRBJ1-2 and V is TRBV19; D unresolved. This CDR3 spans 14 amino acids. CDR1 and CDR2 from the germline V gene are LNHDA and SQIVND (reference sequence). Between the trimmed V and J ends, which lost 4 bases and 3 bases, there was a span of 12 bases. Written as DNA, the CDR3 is TGTGCCAGTAGTACCTCGGGTGAATACTATGGCTACACCTTC. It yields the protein CASSTSGEYYGYTF.

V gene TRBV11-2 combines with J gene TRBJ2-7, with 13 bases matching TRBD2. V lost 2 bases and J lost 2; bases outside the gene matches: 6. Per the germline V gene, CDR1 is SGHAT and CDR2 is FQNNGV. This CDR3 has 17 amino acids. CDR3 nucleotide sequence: TGTGCCAGCAGCTTATCGTTGGGACTAGCGGGGACCTACGAGCAGTACTTC. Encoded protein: CASSLSLGLAGTYEQYF.

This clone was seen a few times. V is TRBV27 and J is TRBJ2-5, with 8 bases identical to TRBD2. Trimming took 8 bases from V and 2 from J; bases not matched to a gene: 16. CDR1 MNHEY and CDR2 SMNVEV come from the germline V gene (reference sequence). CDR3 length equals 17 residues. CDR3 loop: CASGSGAGLGSQETQYF. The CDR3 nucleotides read TGTGCCAGCGGATCCGGTGCGGGACTAGGTTCTCAAGAGACCCAGTACTTC.

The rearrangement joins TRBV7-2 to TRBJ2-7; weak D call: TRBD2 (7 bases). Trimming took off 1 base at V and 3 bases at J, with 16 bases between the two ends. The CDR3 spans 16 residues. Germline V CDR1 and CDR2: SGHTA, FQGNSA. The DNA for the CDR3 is TGTGCCAGCAGCTTAGGTTACGGGGGCGGGGGCTACGAGCAGTACTTC. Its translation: CASSLGYGGGGYEQYF.